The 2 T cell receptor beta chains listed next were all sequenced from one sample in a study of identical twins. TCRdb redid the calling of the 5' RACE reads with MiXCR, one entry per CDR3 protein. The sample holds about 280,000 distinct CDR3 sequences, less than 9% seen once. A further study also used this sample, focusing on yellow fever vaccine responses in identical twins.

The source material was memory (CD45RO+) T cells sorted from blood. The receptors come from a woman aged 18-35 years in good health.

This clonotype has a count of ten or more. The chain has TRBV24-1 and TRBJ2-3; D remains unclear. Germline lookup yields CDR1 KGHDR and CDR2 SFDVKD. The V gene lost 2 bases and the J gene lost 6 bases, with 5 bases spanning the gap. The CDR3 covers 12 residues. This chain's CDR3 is CATSDSGDTQYF. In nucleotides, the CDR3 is TGTGCCACCAGTGATTCCGGTGATACGCAGTATTTT.

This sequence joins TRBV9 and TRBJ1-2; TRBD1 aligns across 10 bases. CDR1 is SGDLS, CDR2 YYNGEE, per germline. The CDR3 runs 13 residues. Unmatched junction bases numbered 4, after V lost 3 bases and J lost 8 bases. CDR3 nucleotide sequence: TGTGCCAGCAGCGGTGGGACAGGGGAAGGCTACACCTTC. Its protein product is CASSGGTGEGYTF.